Listed here are 27 T cell receptor beta chains from one sample, sequenced in a study of cytomegalovirus exposure and HLA in healthy donors. The PCR made use of 60 Vbeta and 13 Jbeta primers. The method was immunoSEQ multiplex PCR; TCRdb's version includes in-frame clones alone and lacks a portion of them. The sample shows about 120,000 clones, under 85% of them seen only once. The sequenced sample consisted of PBMCs. Every receptor here comes from a man younger than 35 in good health and CMV-seropositive.

The chain has TRBV5-1 and TRBJ1-1; the D gene is possibly TRBD1 (6 bases). V was clipped by 3 bases and J by 1 base, with 10 bases between them. This CDR3 is built from 14 residues. The germline gives CDR1 SGHRS, CDR2 YFSETQ. The chain's CDR3 is CASSYDRTNTEAFF. In nucleotides, the CDR3 is TGCGCCAGCAGCTACGACAGGACGAACACTGAAGCTTTCTTT.

This chain links TRBV28 with TRBJ2-5, with 9 bases that match TRBD2. With 1 base clipped from V and 2 bases from J, the junction kept 5 bases outside the gene matches. The length of the CDR3 is 16 residues. Germline assignment: CDR1 MDHEN and CDR2 SYDVKM. This CDR3 is CASSLSVAGEQETQYF. As DNA, the CDR3 is TGTGCCAGCAGTTTATCGGTAGCGGGGGAGCAAGAGACCCAGTACTTC.

This chain joins TRBV2 and TRBJ1-1; 9 bases fit TRBD1. CDR1 and CDR2 (germline): SNHLY, FYNNEI. The CDR3 is 15 residues long. V dropped 7 bases and J dropped 0; count of bases not matched to a gene: 6. The CDR3 DNA reads TGTGCCAGCATTACCGGGACAGGGTTGAACACTGAAGCTTTCTTT. Translating it yields CASITGTGLNTEAFF.

For the CDR3, the DNA is TGTGCCAGCAGCCTCGGGACAGCTGGAAACACCATATATTTT. Translated, it gives CASSLGTAGNTIYF. This chain joins TRBV19 and TRBJ1-3; 7 positions match TRBD1. Germline values: CDR1 LNHDA, CDR2 SQIVND (reference sequence). The CDR3 spans 14 residues. Losses at the gene ends were 9 bases for V and 2 bases for J; bases not matched to a gene: 7.

This chain links TRBV11-2 with TRBJ2-5; the D gene is possibly TRBD2 (5 bases). Trimming removed 0 bases at V and 3 bases at J, with 8 bases between. Germline V gene sequence: CDR1 SGHAT, CDR2 FQNNGV. This CDR3 is built from 14 residues. Here the CDR3 reads CASSLDRDEETQYF. The CDR3 DNA reads as TGTGCCAGCAGCTTAGACCGGGATGAAGAGACCCAGTACTTC.

The rearrangement joins TRBV4-1 to TRBJ2-5, with TRBD1 identical over 8 bases. Losses at the gene ends were 1 base for V and 2 bases for J; bases not matched to a gene: 6. CDR1 and CDR2 (germline): MGHRA, YSYEKL. This CDR3 comprises 16 residues. The CDR3 coding sequence is TGCGCCAGCAGCCAAGTATCCGGGACAGGTCAAGAGACCCAGTACTTC. It is translated as CASSQVSGTGQETQYF.

The V gene is TRBV7-9, the J gene TRBJ1-2; 8 nucleotides agree with TRBD1. The V gene's germline CDR1 is SEHNR and CDR2 FQNEAQ (reference sequence). The CDR3 totals 15 residues. With V trimmed by 1 base and J by 8 bases, 9 bases remained unmatched. CDR3 region: CASSLGVGQGYGYTF. CDR3 in DNA: TGTGCCAGCAGCTTAGGGGTAGGACAGGGTTACGGCTACACCTTC.

This chain uses TRBV5-8 with TRBJ1-5; possibly TRBD1 for D (5 bases). There are 13 residues in the CDR3. The ends were cut back, 3 bases at V and 6 bases at J, with 10 bases in the middle. From germline, CDR1 is SGHTS and CDR2 YDEGEE. Here the CDR3 reads CASSSQGFQPQHF. CDR3 bases: TGTGCCAGCAGCTCGCAGGGTTTTCAGCCCCAGCATTTT.

The chain is built from TRBV4-2 and TRBJ2-3; D uncertain. The CDR3 runs 15 residues. With 7 bases removed from V and 5 bases from J, the gap between germline ends came to 19 bases. The germline CDR1 and CDR2 sequences are LGHNA and YNFKEQ. CDR3 protein: CASTPGSPGVDTQYF. CDR3 DNA sequence: TGTGCCAGCACCCCGGGTAGCCCCGGCGTAGATACGCAGTATTTT.

CDR3 bases: TGTGCCAGCAGAGGGACTAGCGGGAACTCCTACAATGAGCAGTTCTTC. Translating gives CASRGTSGNSYNEQFF. This rearrangement joins TRBV2 to TRBJ2-1; 13 bases match TRBD2. V lost 6 bases to trimming and J lost 0 bases; unmatched junction nucleotides: 2. The CDR3 is 16 residues long. CDR1 SNHLY and CDR2 FYNNEI come from the germline V gene.

The chain recombines TRBV2 with TRBJ2-1; possibly TRBD2 for D (6 bases). Germline V CDR1 and CDR2: SNHLY, FYNNEI. This CDR3 has 13 residues. Deletions cut 6 bases from V and 9 bases from J, with 15 bases between. The DNA of the CDR3 is TGTGCCAGCAGAAATCACCGGGAGCTTGAGCAGTTCTTC. Translating gives CASRNHRELEQFF.

V gene TRBV9 combines with J gene TRBJ2-7, with 7 bases aligning to TRBD1. CDR1 and CDR2 from the germline V gene are SGDLS and YYNGEE. The CDR3 covers 13 residues. V trimming: 0 bases; J trimming: 7 bases; junction bases outside the gene matches: 4. CDR3 bases: TGTGCCAGCAGCGTAGAGGGGGCGCGAGAGCAGTACTTC. Translation: CASSVEGAREQYF.

In its sample, this clone was seen once. CDR3 in amino acids: CASSPGQGGYEQYF. As DNA, the CDR3 is TGTGCCAGCAGCCCGGGACAGGGTGGCTACGAGCAGTACTTC. The chain carries TRBV7-6 and TRBJ2-7, with TRBD1 identical over 9 bases. V lost 5 bases, J lost 3 bases, and 5 bases stayed unmatched. The CDR3 length is 14 residues. The V gene's germline CDR1 is SGHVS and CDR2 FNYEAQ.

The chain couples TRBV5-5 to TRBJ1-4; D remains unclear. V was shortened by 6 bases and J by 5 bases, with 11 bases between the two germline ends. In germline, CDR1 is SGHKS, CDR2 YYEKEE (reference sequence). This CDR3 is 13 amino acids long. The CDR3 reads CASNEEGNEKLFF. CDR3 DNA: TGTGCCAGCAACGAGGAGGGCAATGAAAAACTGTTTTTT.

The gene calls are TRBV10-3 and TRBJ1-4, with D possibly TRBD1 on 6 matching bases. Germline values: CDR1 ENHRY, CDR2 SYGVKD. The CDR3 runs 16 residues. Trimming left V 3 bases short and J 3 bases short, with 14 bases between. The CDR3 region has the DNA TGTGCCATCAGTGACCAGGGAGGGGGTTCTAATGAAAAACTGTTTTTT. This encodes CAISDQGGGSNEKLFF.

In DNA, the CDR3 is TGTGCCAGCAGTGTGGTAGGGGTAAAAGAGACCCAGTACTTC. Translated, it gives CASSVVGVKETQYF. The chain couples TRBV6-5 to TRBJ2-5, with D possibly TRBD1 on 5 matching bases. The germline V gene encodes CDR1 MNHEY and CDR2 SVGAGI. The CDR3 length is 14 residues. V lost 5 bases and J 3 bases, leaving 13 bases between the germline ends.

The V gene is TRBV27, the J gene TRBJ2-1; the match to TRBD1 covers 7 bases. V trimming: 3 bases; J trimming: 3 bases; junction bases outside the gene matches: 2. CDR1 and CDR2 from the germline V gene are MNHEY and SMNVEV (reference sequence). The CDR3 spans 14 residues. Here the CDR3 reads CASSFGQDYNEQFF. CDR3 nucleotide sequence: TGTGCCAGCAGTTTCGGACAGGACTACAATGAGCAGTTCTTC.

This clone was detected only once. The J gene is TRBJ2-2, the V gene TRBV2; D is unclear. Germline V gene data show CDR1 as SNHLY and CDR2 as FYNNEI. This CDR3 has 16 residues. Deletions cut 3 bases from V and 1 base from J, with 12 bases between. The CDR3 reads CASSDGWRKNTGELFF. CDR3 nucleotide sequence: TGTGCCAGCAGTGATGGTTGGCGGAAGAACACCGGGGAGCTGTTTTTT.

This clone was seen a handful of times. The rearrangement joins TRBV7-8 to TRBJ2-1; 7 bases are a match to TRBD2. Germline-derived CDR1 and CDR2 are SGHVS and FQNEAQ. The CDR3 spans 16 residues. Unmatched junction bases numbered 7, after V lost 0 bases and J lost 5 bases. The CDR3 DNA follows: TGTGCCAGCAGCTTAGCGCTCGAGCGGGGCAACAATGAGCAGTTCTTC. Translation gives CASSLALERGNNEQFF.

The rearrangement uses TRBV6-6 and TRBJ1-5; D is perhaps TRBD1 (6 bases). V lost 6 bases to trimming and J lost 0 bases, with 15 bases between them. CDR1 and CDR2 from the germline V gene are MNHNY and SVGAGI (reference sequence). There are 16 residues in the CDR3. The DNA of the CDR3 is TGTGCCAGCAGGCCCGGACAGACTTATAGCAATCAGCCCCAGCATTTT. It codes for CASRPGQTYSNQPQHF.

To note about this clone: Without the conserved terminal phenylalanine or tryptophan, this CDR3 likely stems from a read error. This chain uses TRBV6-6 with TRBJ2-2, with TRBD2 matching over 8 bases. Trimming took 7 bases from V and 2 from J; bases not matched to a gene: 9. Germline V gene data show CDR1 as MNHNY and CDR2 as SVGAGI (reference sequence). The CDR3 is 16 residues long. This CDR3 is CASTQRGGINTGELFL. In DNA, the CDR3 is TGTGCCAGCACTCAACGGGGGGGCATAAACACCGGGGAGCTGTTTCTT.

The J gene is TRBJ2-4, the V gene TRBV11-3; TRBD2 matches 8 bases. The CDR3 is 16 residues long. Unmatched junction bases numbered 7, after V lost 5 bases and J lost 1 base. The V gene's germline CDR1 is SGHNT and CDR2 YENEEA. The CDR3 here is CASSPGGASAKNIQYF. The CDR3, as DNA: TGTGCCAGCAGCCCGGGAGGGGCCTCGGCCAAAAACATTCAGTACTTC.

This clone was seen a handful of times. This chain links TRBV18 with TRBJ2-7, with D perhaps matching TRBD1 (5 bases). Trimming shortened V by 2 bases and J by 3 bases, and 8 bases separated the two germline ends. This CDR3 contains 13 residues. Looked up from germline, CDR1 is KGHSH and CDR2 is LQKENI. DNA of the CDR3: TGTGCCAGCTCACCAAGGGGATTCTACGAGCAGTACTTC. This sequence encodes CASSPRGFYEQYF.

The V call is TRBV27, the J call TRBJ2-5; 8 nucleotides match TRBD1. This CDR3 is 14 amino acids long. Unmatched junction bases numbered 6, after V lost 6 bases and J lost 3 bases. CDR1 is MNHEY, CDR2 SMNVEV, per germline (reference sequence). The CDR3, as DNA: TGTGCCAGCAGATGGACAGGGATGGAAGAGACCCAGTACTTC. It encodes CASRWTGMEETQYF.

This clone came up a few times. This sequence joins TRBV19 and TRBJ1-1; the match to TRBD1 covers 8 bases. With V trimmed by 5 bases and J by 2 bases, 7 bases remained unmatched. This CDR3 has 15 residues. Germline assignment: CDR1 LNHDA and CDR2 SQIVND (reference sequence). This chain's CDR3 is CASSSTGTGNTEAFF. The CDR3 nucleotides are TGTGCCAGTAGTTCGACCGGGACAGGAAACACTGAAGCTTTCTTT.

The chain employs TRBV19 and TRBJ2-5, with TRBD2 matching 12 bases. The CDR3 covers 16 residues. V was pared by 7 bases and J by 5 bases, with 11 bases of the junction left unmatched. Germline CDR1 and CDR2: LNHDA and SQIVND (reference sequence). The DNA of the CDR3 is TGTGCCAGTACCCGGACTAGCGGGATGTTGTGGGAGACCCAGTACTTC. This gives the protein CASTRTSGMLWETQYF.

This chain links TRBV18 with TRBJ1-3, with 10 bases matching TRBD1. CDR1 is KGHSH and CDR2 is LQKENI in the germline V gene. The V and J ends lost 4 bases and 0 bases, in that order; junction bases with no gene match: 3. The CDR3 extends over 16 amino acids. CDR3 region: CASSQGQGNSGNTIYF. CDR3 DNA: TGTGCCAGCTCACAGGGACAGGGGAACTCTGGAAACACCATATATTTT.